This T cell receptor (beta chain) derives from a study of post-analysis software for immune sequencing data. Findings and caveats of the study: Controls had lower frequencies than patients of a few TRBV segments, which included TRBV5-6, TRBV5-1 and TRBV20-1.

Note on this clonotype: The target antigen is unknown.

Carried by the TCR beta cDNA libraries were unique molecular identifiers. TCRdb ran MiXCR on the PCR reads and lists one entry per CDR3 protein. Seen here are some 700,000 distinct CDR3 sequences, approximately 59% observed once, and the top ten hold approximately 10%. The CDR3 has 19 amino acids. Sequences were obtained from blood. The chain uses TRBV21-1 and TRBJ2-7; TRBD2 is the table's D call, not checked against the DNA. TRBV21-1 is designated a pseudogene. The sequence was collected from a girl aged 2-10 years with multiple sclerosis. CDR3 sequence reads: CASSKGGSGSVGFPYEQYF. As DNA, the CDR3 is TGTGCCAGCAGCAAAGGTGGTAGCGGGAGCGTCGGATTTCCCTACGAGCAGTACTTC.